This entry features one TCR beta chain sequence. The CDR3 length is 17 residues. The V gene lost 2 bases and the J gene lost 4 bases, with 18 bases spanning the gap. CDR1 SGHKS and CDR2 YYEKEE come from the germline V gene (reference sequence). The sample belongs to a study of T cell responses to AZD1222 COVID-19 vaccine. Sequenced by immunoSEQ multiplex PCR; TCRdb stores in-frame clones only, minus some. The sample shows more than 75,000 clones, 83% of them seen only once. Source: peripheral blood, taken 28 days after the second AZD1222 dose. V and J are TRBV5-5 and TRBJ2-2; no firm D call. The clonotype originates from an adult who received the AZD1222 COVID-19 vaccine. This CDR3 reads CASSFGVGGTSTGELFF. The CDR3, as DNA: TGTGCCAGCAGCTTCGGAGTGGGCGGTACGAGCACCGGGGAGCTGTTTTTT.